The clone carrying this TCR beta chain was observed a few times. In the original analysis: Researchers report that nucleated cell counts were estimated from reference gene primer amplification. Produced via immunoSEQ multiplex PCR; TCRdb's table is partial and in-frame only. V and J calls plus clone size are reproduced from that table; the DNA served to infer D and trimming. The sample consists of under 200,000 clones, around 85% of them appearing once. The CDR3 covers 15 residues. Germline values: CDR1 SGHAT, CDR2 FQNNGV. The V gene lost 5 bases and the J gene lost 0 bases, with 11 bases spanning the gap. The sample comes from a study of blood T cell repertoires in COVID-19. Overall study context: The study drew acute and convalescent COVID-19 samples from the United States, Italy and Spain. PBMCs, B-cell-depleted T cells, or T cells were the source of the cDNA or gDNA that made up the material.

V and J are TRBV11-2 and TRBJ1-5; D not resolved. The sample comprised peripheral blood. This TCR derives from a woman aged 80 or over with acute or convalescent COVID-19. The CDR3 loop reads CASSAEGVSNQPQHF. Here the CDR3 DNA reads TGTGCCAGCAGCGCTGAGGGTGTTAGCAATCAGCCCCAGCATTTT.